The clone carrying this TCR beta chain came up many times. What it binds is not known. In the library, individual cDNA molecules carried attached unique molecular identifiers. TCRdb re-called the 5' RACE reads through MiXCR, storing one row per CDR3 protein. The table shows 26,000 or so distinct CDR3 sequences, with more than 3.5% occurring only once. These data originate in a study of early T cells in non-severe SARS-CoV-2 infection. In the study overall: Sequencing of bulk RNA from unsorted whole blood was done, without chain pairing. Findings and caveats of the study: CD4 and private specificities were missed by VDJdb matching, which favored anti-spike CD8 responses.

The CDR3 spans 12 residues. Germline values: CDR1 DFQATT, CDR2 SNEGSKA (reference sequence). V was trimmed by 1 base and J by 7 bases, leaving 11 bases between them. The source is an adult who was a healthcare worker with PCR-confirmed SARS-CoV-2 infection or an uninfected control (not recorded which). The genes are TRBV20-1 and TRBJ2-7; D is undetermined. Source material: whole blood. As DNA, the CDR3 is TGCAGTGCTAGAGCTCCAGCGAGAGAGCAGTACTTC. Its protein product is CSARAPAREQYF.